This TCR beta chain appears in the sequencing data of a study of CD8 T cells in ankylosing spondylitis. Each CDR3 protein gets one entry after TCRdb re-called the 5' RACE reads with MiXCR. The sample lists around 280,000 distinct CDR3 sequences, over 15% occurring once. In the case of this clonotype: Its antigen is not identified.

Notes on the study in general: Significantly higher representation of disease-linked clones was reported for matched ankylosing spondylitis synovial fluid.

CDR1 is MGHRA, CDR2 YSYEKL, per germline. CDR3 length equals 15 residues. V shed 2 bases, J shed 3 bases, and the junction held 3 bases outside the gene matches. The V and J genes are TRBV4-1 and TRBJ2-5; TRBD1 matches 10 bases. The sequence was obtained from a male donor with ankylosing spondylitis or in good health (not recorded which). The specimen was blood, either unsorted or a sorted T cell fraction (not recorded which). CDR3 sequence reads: CASSQRGQGEETQYF. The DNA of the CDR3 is TGCGCCAGCAGCCAACGTGGACAGGGGGAAGAGACCCAGTACTTC.